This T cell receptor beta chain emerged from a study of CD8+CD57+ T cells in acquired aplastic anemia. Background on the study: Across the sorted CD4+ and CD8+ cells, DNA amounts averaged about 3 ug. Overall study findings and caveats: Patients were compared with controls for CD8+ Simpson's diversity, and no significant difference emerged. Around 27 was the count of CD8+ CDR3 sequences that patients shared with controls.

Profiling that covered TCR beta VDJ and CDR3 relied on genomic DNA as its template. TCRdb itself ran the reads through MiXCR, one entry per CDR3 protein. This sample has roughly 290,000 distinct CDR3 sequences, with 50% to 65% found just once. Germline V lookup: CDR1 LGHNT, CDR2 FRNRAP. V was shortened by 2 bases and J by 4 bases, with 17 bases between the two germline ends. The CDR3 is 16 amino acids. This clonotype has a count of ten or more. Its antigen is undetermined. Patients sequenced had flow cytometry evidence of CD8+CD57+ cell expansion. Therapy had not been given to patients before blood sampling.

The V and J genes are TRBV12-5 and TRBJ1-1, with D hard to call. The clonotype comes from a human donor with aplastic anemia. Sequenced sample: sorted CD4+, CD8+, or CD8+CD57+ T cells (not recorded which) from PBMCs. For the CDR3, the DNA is TGTGCTAGTGGTTTGTGGCAGACTGCCGGGAGCACTGAAGCTTTCTTT. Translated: CASGLWQTAGSTEAFF.